One and the same sample provided the 28 T cell receptor beta chains below, sequenced in a study of T cells in localized non-small cell lung cancer (dated by TCRdb to about 2020). Libraries were made using the immunoSEQ multiplex PCR assay. TCRdb's version of the immuneACCESS table is confined to in-frame rearrangements and falls short of the full clone set. An unresolved V gene accounts for under half of the shortfall where checked; the remainder is of unknown origin. This sample comprises about 27,000 clones, 82% of them detected only once. The ten largest clonotypes hold around 4.3% of the sample. This specimen consisted of peripheral blood, obtained before any cancer treatment. Receptors originate from a woman aged 35-75 years with stage I lung adenocarcinoma.

The rearrangement links TRBV7-8 to TRBJ1-2, with 7 positions matching TRBD1. The CDR3 extends over 14 amino acids. CDR1 and CDR2 from the germline V gene are SGHVS and FQNEAQ. J was trimmed by 6 bases and V by 6 bases; bases with no gene match: 10. The CDR3 region is CASRPETGWNGYTF. The CDR3 DNA sequence: TGTGCCAGCAGACCCGAGACAGGGTGGAATGGCTACACCTTC. The variable domain in full, completed from reference TRBV7-8 and TRBJ1-2, reads GAGVSQSPRYKVAKRGQDVALRCDPISGHVSLFWYQQALGQGPEFLTYFQNEAQLDKSGLPSDRFFAERPEGSVSTLKIQRTQQEDSAVYLCASRPETGWNGYTFGSGTRLTVV.

In its sample, this clone was seen a few times. The V gene is TRBV19, the J gene TRBJ2-3; possibly TRBD1 for D (6 bases). V shed 8 bases and J shed 1 base, with 10 bases lying between them. The CDR3 sequence is 13 residues long. Germline V lookup: CDR1 LNHDA, CDR2 SQIVND (reference sequence). The CDR3 nucleotides read TGTGCCAGTTTTGACAGGCGCACAGATACGCAGTATTTT. Its protein product is CASFDRRTDTQYF. Combining the CDR3 with reference TRBV19 and TRBJ2-3 gives the whole variable domain DGGITQSPKYLFRKEGQNVTLSCEQNLNHDAMYWYRQDPGQGLRLIYYSQIVNDFQKGDIAEGYSVSREKKESFPLTVTSAQKNPTAFYLCASFDRRTDTQYFGPGTRLTVL.

The V call is TRBV7-2, the J call TRBJ2-2; D possibly corresponds to TRBD1 (6 bases). CDR3 length equals 15 residues. V was cut by 7 bases and J by 3 bases, with 15 bases left in between. From germline, CDR1 is SGHTA and CDR2 FQGNSA. The DNA of the CDR3 is TGTGCCAGCACCTCCATCAGGGGCTACACCGGGGAGCTGTTTTTT. Translated, it gives CASTSIRGYTGELFF.

The V call is TRBV15, the J call TRBJ1-1; D is ambiguous. CDR3 size: 16 residues. CDR1 is LNHNV and CDR2 is YYDKDF in the germline V gene (reference sequence). V was cut by 0 bases and J by 2 bases, with 13 bases left in between. The CDR3 DNA reads TGTGCCACCAGCAGAGAAGGAGGGAGCCGTAACACTGAAGCTTTCTTT. Its translation: CATSREGGSRNTEAFF.

This chain connects TRBV18 to TRBJ1-5, with unresolved D. This CDR3 is 14 amino acids long. V was pared by 5 bases and J by 7 bases, with 15 bases between. Germline CDR1 and CDR2: KGHSH and LQKENI. The CDR3 region has the DNA TGTGCCAGCTCAACCGACCGTCTTGGACAGCCCCAGCATTTT. Residues: CASSTDRLGQPQHF.

The genes are TRBV6-1 and TRBJ2-2; TRBD1 aligns across 9 bases. Germline V gives CDR1 MNHNS, CDR2 SASEGT. This CDR3 spans 17 amino acids. V shed 1 base and J 5 bases; nucleotides not matched to a gene: 8. CDR3 sequence: CASSEVGGTGWTGELFF. The CDR3 nucleotides are TGTGCCAGCAGTGAAGTCGGAGGGACAGGGTGGACCGGGGAGCTGTTTTTT.

V and J are TRBV28 and TRBJ1-1, with unresolved D. CDR1 is MDHEN, CDR2 SYDVKM, per germline. Between the trimmed V and J ends, which lost 6 bases and 4 bases, there was a span of 15 bases. The length of the CDR3 is 14 residues. The DNA of the CDR3 is TGTGCCAGCAGGCGCCTCGGGCGCGGCACTGAAGCTTTCTTT. Translation gives CASRRLGRGTEAFF.

The J gene is TRBJ2-3, the V gene TRBV2; D unclear. CDR3 length equals 14 residues. V lost 7 bases to trimming and J lost 0 bases, with 11 bases between them. Germline V lookup: CDR1 SNHLY, CDR2 FYNNEI. The CDR3 here is CASTLRLSTDTQYF. The DNA of the CDR3 is TGTGCCAGCACACTCAGACTCAGCACAGATACGCAGTATTTT. Full variable domain (outside the CDR3, taken from reference TRBV2 and TRBJ2-3): EPEVTQTPSHQVTQMGQEVILRCVPISNHLYFYWYRQILGQKVEFLVSFYNNEISEKSEIFDDQFSVERPDGSNFTLKIRSTKLEDSAMYFCASTLRLSTDTQYFGPGTRLTVL.

The chain carries TRBV5-4 and TRBJ1-2; D may be TRBD1 (5 bases). CDR1 is SGHNT and CDR2 is YYREEE in the germline V gene (reference sequence). This CDR3 contains 15 residues. Trimming took off 1 base at V and 5 bases at J, with 15 bases between the two ends. This CDR3 reads CASSLIQAEYYGYTF. The CDR3 bases are TGTGCCAGCAGCTTGATACAGGCCGAGTATTATGGCTACACCTTC.

This clone was detected a few times. The chain couples TRBV29-1 to TRBJ1-5, with D uncertain. The CDR3 has 12 residues. From germline, CDR1 is SQVTM and CDR2 ANQGSEA. V dropped 7 bases and J dropped 4 bases, with 11 bases sitting between them. CDR3 residues: CSGRVGNQPQHF. DNA for the CDR3: TGCAGCGGTAGGGTCGGAAATCAGCCCCAGCATTTT.

The genes are TRBV4-1 and TRBJ2-7; TRBD2 matches 9 bases. Germline V CDR1 and CDR2: MGHRA, YSYEKL. The CDR3 is 16 amino acids. Germline trimming cut 0 bases from V and 0 bases from J; bases unmatched to any gene: 3. The CDR3 is CASSQDSGGVSYEQYF. In nucleotides, the CDR3 is TGCGCCAGCAGCCAAGATAGCGGGGGTGTCTCCTACGAGCAGTACTTC.

The rearrangement joins TRBV5-4 to TRBJ2-5; TRBD1 aligns across 11 bases. CDR3 length: 16 amino acids. The V segment lost 1 base and the J segment 2 bases; nucleotides outside the gene matches: 4. Germline V CDR1 and CDR2: SGHNT, YYREEE (reference sequence). The DNA of the CDR3 is TGTGCCAGCAGCTTGAGGACAGGGGGCTGGCAAGAGACCCAGTACTTC. Its protein is CASSLRTGGWQETQYF.

The V gene is TRBV19, the J gene TRBJ1-2, with D possibly matching TRBD1 (5 bases). V was cut by 5 bases and J by 7 bases, with 20 bases left in between. Germline values: CDR1 LNHDA, CDR2 SQIVND (reference sequence). This CDR3 spans 15 amino acids. CDR3 nucleotides: TGTGCCAGTAGTCCCCAATCCGGGACCCTTTTTGGCTACACCTTC. Translated, it gives CASSPQSGTLFGYTF.

The gene calls are TRBV6-5 and TRBJ1-6; D is perhaps TRBD1 (5 bases). The V end was cut by 9 bases, the J end by 9 bases, with 12 bases between. The length of the CDR3 is 12 residues. Germline CDR1 reads MNHEY; CDR2 reads SVGAGI. CDR3 in DNA: TGTGCCAGTAGACAGTACGGTTCACCCCTCCACTTT. Protein sequence: CASRQYGSPLHF.

The chain has TRBV2 and TRBJ2-3; 9 positions match TRBD1. CDR1 and CDR2 from the germline V gene are SNHLY and FYNNEI. V shed 7 bases, J shed 13 bases, and the junction held 6 bases outside the gene matches. The CDR3 totals 11 residues. CDR3 amino acids: CASKDRGRKYF. The CDR3, as DNA: TGTGCCAGCAAGGACAGGGGAAGGAAGTATTTT.

The chain links TRBV7-2 to TRBJ2-3; the D is unclear. Trimming took 4 bases from V and 0 from J, leaving 11 bases between them. The CDR3 runs to 15 residues. Germline V gene lookup returns CDR1 SGHTA and CDR2 FQGNSA. In DNA form, the CDR3 reads TGTGCCAGCAGCTCCTGGACCAGTAGCACAGATACGCAGTATTTT. Amino acids: CASSSWTSSTDTQYF.

V and J are TRBV18 and TRBJ1-2, with D hard to call. The germline V gene has CDR1 KGHSH and CDR2 LQKENI. Trimming shortened V by 6 bases and J by 4 bases, and 12 bases separated the two germline ends. CDR3 length: 13 amino acids. The CDR3 loop reads CASSPTNLYGYTF. As DNA, the CDR3 is TGTGCCAGCTCCCCGACCAATCTCTATGGCTACACCTTC.

With regard to this clone: An end of the junction does not agree with germline; a read error may underlie this. V usage is TRBV2 and J usage is TRBJ2-1; 7 bases fit TRBD1. The germline V gene encodes CDR1 SNHLY and CDR2 FYNNEI. The CDR3 extends over 13 amino acids. This CDR3 reads CASTERGGPEQFF. The CDR3 coding sequence is TGTGCCAGCACTGAACGAGGGGGCCCTGAGCAGTTCTTC.

The chain links TRBV15 to TRBJ1-5, with a weak D call TRBD1 (5 bases). The V end lost 0 bases, the J end lost 4 bases, and 13 bases lay between the germline ends. The CDR3 spans 16 residues. CDR1 is LNHNV and CDR2 is YYDKDF in the germline V gene (reference sequence). The CDR3 nucleotides are TGTGCCACCAGCAGAGACGCAGGTTGGGGGAATCAGCCCCAGCATTTT. This encodes CATSRDAGWGNQPQHF.

Regarding this clone: The junction does not match germline at one end; this may be a read error. The rearrangement uses TRBV30 and TRBJ1-3; D is ambiguous. The CDR3 is 11 amino acids. Germline lookup yields CDR1 GTSNPN and CDR2 SVGIG (reference sequence). Written as DNA, the CDR3 is TGTGCCTGGAGTATTGAGATCCCTCGGCATTTT. This gives the protein CAWSIEIPRHF.

This chain connects TRBV19 to TRBJ1-5; 7 bases map to TRBD1. With V trimmed by 5 bases and J by 4 bases, 5 bases remained unmatched. The CDR3 runs to 14 residues. Germline CDR1 is LNHDA and CDR2 is SQIVND (reference sequence). The chain's CDR3 is CASSSPGGNQPQHF. The CDR3 nucleotides read TGTGCCAGTAGTTCACCAGGGGGAAATCAGCCCCAGCATTTT.

The V call is TRBV29-1, the J call TRBJ2-6; 8 bases are a match to TRBD1. Losses at the gene ends were 2 bases for V and 0 bases for J; bases not matched to a gene: 9. The CDR3 is 18 amino acids. Germline V gene sequence: CDR1 SQVTM, CDR2 ANQGSEA. CDR3 DNA sequence: TGCAGCGTTGAAATTACCGGGACAGGAACCTCTGGGGCCAACGTCCTGACTTTC. Residues: CSVEITGTGTSGANVLTF. Supplemented by reference TRBV29-1 and TRBJ2-6, the full variable domain reads SAVISQKPSRDICQRGTSLTIQCQVDSQVTMMFWYRQQPGQSLTLIATANQGSEATYESGFVIDKFPISRPNLTFSTLTVSNMSPEDSSIYLCSVEITGTGTSGANVLTFGAGSRLTVL.

This clone occurred once. The chain couples TRBV4-3 to TRBJ1-3, with D hard to call. Trimming pared 3 bases from V and 1 base from J, leaving 16 bases between. The V gene's germline CDR1 is LGHNA and CDR2 YSLEER. This CDR3 spans 17 amino acids. The CDR3 DNA reads as TGCGCCAGCAGCCACAGCGTAGCCGGGAGTTCTGGAAACACCATATATTTT. This gives the protein CASSHSVAGSSGNTIYF.

V is TRBV7-2 and J is TRBJ2-7; D possibly corresponds to TRBD2 (5 bases). Deletions cut 5 bases from V and 6 bases from J, with 23 bases between. The length of the CDR3 is 16 residues. Germline V gives CDR1 SGHTA, CDR2 FQGNSA. CDR3 DNA sequence: TGTGCCAGCAGCCCGGACCCTTTCGGGGTTCTTGGCGAGCAGTACTTC. It translates to CASSPDPFGVLGEQYF.

The rearrangement links TRBV19 to TRBJ1-1; D perhaps matches TRBD1 (5 bases). V was cut by 5 bases and J by 3 bases, with 16 bases left in between. The CDR3 length is 15 residues. The germline V gene has CDR1 LNHDA and CDR2 SQIVND (reference sequence). The CDR3 DNA reads TGTGCCAGTAGTTCGGGGCTTCGCGGGGACACTGAAGCTTTCTTT. Translation gives CASSSGLRGDTEAFF. Full variable domain (rest looked up from reference TRBV19 and TRBJ1-1): DGGITQSPKYLFRKEGQNVTLSCEQNLNHDAMYWYRQDPGQGLRLIYYSQIVNDFQKGDIAEGYSVSREKKESFPLTVTSAQKNPTAFYLCASSSGLRGDTEAFFGQGTRLTVV.

This chain links TRBV30 with TRBJ1-1, with TRBD1 matching 8 bases. This CDR3 spans 14 amino acids. CDR1 GTSNPN and CDR2 SVGIG come from the germline V gene (reference sequence). Germline trimming cut 1 base from V and 1 base from J; bases unmatched to any gene: 2. The CDR3 is CAWSGDRRNTEAFF. In nucleotides, the CDR3 is TGTGCCTGGAGTGGGGACAGGCGGAACACTGAAGCTTTCTTT.

This clone came up once. The rearrangement uses TRBV30 and TRBJ2-5; unclear D gene. The CDR3 is made up of 12 amino acids. V was clipped by 4 bases and J by 4 bases, with 10 bases between them. Germline-derived CDR1 and CDR2 are GTSNPN and SVGIG (reference sequence). This CDR3 is CAWTSLGETQYF. The CDR3 DNA is TGTGCCTGGACCTCGCTGGGAGAGACCCAGTACTTC. Complete variable domain (other parts from reference TRBV30 and TRBJ2-5): SQTIHQWPATLVQPVGSPLSLECTVEGTSNPNLYWYRQAAGRGLQLLFYSVGIGQISSEVPQNLSASRPQDRQFILSSKKLLLSDSGFYLCAWTSLGETQYFGPGTRLLVL.

The V call is TRBV7-9, the J call TRBJ2-3; TRBD2 agrees at 10 bases. Germline assignment: CDR1 SEHNR and CDR2 FQNEAQ (reference sequence). Germline trimming cut 5 bases from V and 2 bases from J; bases unmatched to any gene: 1. CDR3 length equals 14 residues. CDR3 residues: CASSTSGNTDTQYF. The CDR3 DNA reads as TGTGCCAGCAGCACTAGCGGGAACACAGATACGCAGTATTTT.